This T cell receptor beta chain stems from a study of CD8 T cells in ankylosing spondylitis. Quantitative 5'-RACE with molecular barcodes generated TCR beta libraries. One entry per CDR3 protein results from TCRdb running MiXCR on the 5' RACE reads. The sample includes around 770,000 distinct CDR3 sequences, around 17% seen only once; the top ten take 19%. The CDR3 is made up of 14 amino acids. The V gene end was trimmed by 3 bases and the J gene end by 6 bases; junction bases not matched to a gene: 4. This clonotype was counted only a few times. Its antigen is unidentified. Notes on the study in general: What appeared characteristic of ankylosing spondylitis blood was a TCR beta motif of fewer than ten highly homologous variants.

The sequencing input was blood, either unsorted or a sorted T cell fraction (not recorded which). This sequence joins TRBV12-3 or TRBV12-4 and TRBJ1-5, with 8 nucleotides matching TRBD1. The source of this sequence is a male donor with ankylosing spondylitis. CDR3 in amino acids: CASSFLTGVQPQHF. CDR3 DNA: TGTGCCAGCAGTTTCTTGACAGGGGTTCAGCCCCAGCATTTT.